These 30 T cell receptor beta chains originate from one sample sequenced in a study of blood T cell repertoires in COVID-19 (dated by TCRdb to the early 2020s). Libraries came from the immunoSEQ multiplex PCR assay. TCRdb obtained this table from immuneACCESS and retained in-frame rearrangements with V and J assigned. These tables miss some clones; where compared with another copy, unresolved V genes account for less than half of the shortfall, and the remainder is unexplained. This sample lists more than 90,000 clones; less than 85% were detected once. Approximately 24% of the sample is taken by the ten largest. Specimen: peripheral blood. These receptors were obtained from a human donor in a cohort sampled during active COVID-19.

The chain combines TRBV18 with TRBJ1-2; TRBD1 aligns across 10 bases. CDR1 and CDR2 from the germline V gene are KGHSH and LQKENI. The CDR3 is 15 amino acids. The V segment lost 0 bases and the J segment 6 bases; nucleotides outside the gene matches: 4. In DNA form, the CDR3 reads TGTGCCAGCTCACCACCGGGACAGGGGATCCATGGCTACACCTTC. Translated, it gives CASSPPGQGIHGYTF.

The chain links TRBV28 to TRBJ1-5; 9 nucleotides match TRBD1. Germline CDR1 MDHEN, CDR2 SYDVKM. Trimming removed 6 bases from V and 0 bases from J; junction bases left unmatched: 9. There are 17 residues in the CDR3. Here the CDR3 DNA reads TGTGCCAGCAGATACAGACAGGGGGGTTATAGCAATCAGCCCCAGCATTTT. Translation gives CASRYRQGGYSNQPQHF. The full variable domain, in which reference TRBV28 and TRBJ1-5 provide the parts outside the CDR3, is DVKVTQSSRYLVKRTGEKVFLECVQDMDHENMFWYRQDPGLGLRLIYFSYDVKMKEKGDIPEGYSVSREKKERFSLILESASTNQTSMYLCASRYRQGGYSNQPQHFGDGTRLSIL.

The V and J genes are TRBV18 and TRBJ1-2, with 8 bases aligning to TRBD1. Germline values: CDR1 KGHSH, CDR2 LQKENI. CDR3 size: 13 residues. The junction had 7 bases not matched to a gene; V was cut back by 6 bases and J by 7 bases. The chain's CDR3 is CASSHRGDGGYTF. CDR3 in DNA: TGTGCCAGCTCGCACAGGGGGGATGGTGGCTACACCTTC.

The chain has TRBV3-1 (or the pseudogene TRBV3-2) and TRBJ2-3; D unclear. The germline V and J ends were trimmed by 0 bases and 2 bases, with 15 bases remaining between them. CDR1 LGHDT and CDR2 YNNKEL come from the germline V gene (reference sequence). The CDR3 loop spans 17 amino acids. The CDR3 loop reads CASSQDRGTSYTDTQYF. DNA of the CDR3: TGTGCCAGCAGCCAAGATCGAGGAACCTCCTACACAGATACGCAGTATTTT.

This sequence joins TRBV4-2 and TRBJ2-7; TRBD2 aligns across 10 bases. CDR1 LGHNA and CDR2 YNFKEQ come from the germline V gene. The V segment lost 0 bases and the J segment 4 bases; nucleotides outside the gene matches: 9. This CDR3 is built from 17 residues. CDR3 DNA: TGTGCCAGCAGCCAAGATTGGGCTAGCGGGAGTAGGTACGAGCAGTACTTC. Translating gives CASSQDWASGSRYEQYF.

This clone has only a few counts. The rearrangement joins TRBV6-2 or TRBV6-3 to TRBJ1-5; D is perhaps TRBD1 (5 bases). Trimming stripped 5 bases from V and 7 bases from J, with 24 bases between. Germline V gives CDR1 MNHEY, CDR2 SVGEGT. There are 17 residues in the CDR3. The CDR3 is CASSAIRRDSQGQPQHF. CDR3 sequence (DNA): TGTGCCAGCAGTGCTATACGCCGCGACTCTCAGGGCCAGCCCCAGCATTTT.

The chain is built from TRBV5-6 and TRBJ1-1; 8 nucleotides agree with TRBD1. CDR3 size: 17 residues. Losses at the gene ends were 0 bases for V and 4 bases for J; bases not matched to a gene: 11. The germline V gene has CDR1 SGHDT and CDR2 YYEEEE. CDR3 protein: CASSLESGGLWGTEAFF. CDR3 DNA sequence: TGTGCCAGCAGCTTGGAGTCAGGGGGCTTATGGGGCACTGAAGCTTTCTTT.

V usage is TRBV10-3 and J usage is TRBJ2-7; 10 bases are a match to TRBD1. With V trimmed by 4 bases and J by 2 bases, 2 bases remained unmatched. The CDR3 has 14 residues. Germline CDR1 is ENHRY and CDR2 is SYGVKD. In DNA form, the CDR3 reads TGTGCCATCAGTGTGGACAGGGGGGCCTACGAGCAGTACTTC. This sequence encodes CAISVDRGAYEQYF.

Comments on this clone: The sample carries other DNA sequences with the same CDR3. This chain uses TRBV18 with TRBJ1-5; 7 bases fit TRBD1. This CDR3 is 14 amino acids long. Germline CDR1 and CDR2: KGHSH and LQKENI. V dropped 3 bases and J dropped 1; count of bases not matched to a gene: 0. The CDR3 DNA sequence: TGTGCCAGCTCACCGGGACAGAGCAATCAGCCCCAGCATTTT. This encodes CASSPGQSNQPQHF. Combining the CDR3 with reference TRBV18 and TRBJ1-5 gives the whole variable domain NAGVMQNPRHLVRRRGQEARLRCSPMKGHSHVYWYRQLPEEGLKFMVYLQKENIIDESGMPKERFSAEFPKEGPSILRIQQVVRGDSAAYFCASSPGQSNQPQHFGDGTRLSIL.

The CDR3 sequence is CASSHRGGLSYEQYF. The CDR3, as DNA: TGTGCCAGCAGCCACAGGGGCGGCCTCTCCTACGAGCAGTACTTC. The gene calls are TRBV7-8 and TRBJ2-7, with 7 bases aligning to TRBD1. Germline trimming cut 5 bases from V and 0 bases from J; bases unmatched to any gene: 7. The germline V gene has CDR1 SGHVS and CDR2 FQNEAQ. The CDR3 sequence is 15 residues long.

This chain links TRBV18 with TRBJ1-1; TRBD1 might be the D (6 bases). V was pared by 6 bases and J by 4 bases, with 15 bases between. CDR3 size: 14 residues. Germline V gene lookup returns CDR1 KGHSH and CDR2 LQKENI. CDR3 coding DNA: TGTGCCAGCTCCTCTACAGGGATGGGCACTGAAGCTTTCTTT. Its protein is CASSSTGMGTEAFF. Variable domain in full (rest from reference TRBV18 and TRBJ1-1): NAGVMQNPRHLVRRRGQEARLRCSPMKGHSHVYWYRQLPEEGLKFMVYLQKENIIDESGMPKERFSAEFPKEGPSILRIQQVVRGDSAAYFCASSSTGMGTEAFFGQGTRLTVV.

A single count supports this clone. J is TRBJ2-3 and V is TRBV12-5; 7 nucleotides match TRBD2. The germline gives CDR1 LGHNT, CDR2 FRNRAP. V shed 7 bases and J 3 bases; nucleotides not matched to a gene: 7. This CDR3 comprises 14 residues. CDR3 bases: TGTGCTAGTGCCCCCAGCGGGGAAACAGATACGCAGTATTTT. The encoded protein is CASAPSGETDTQYF.

V and J are TRBV5-1 and TRBJ1-1; 8 bases map to TRBD1. The J segment lost 7 bases and the V segment lost 0 bases, leaving 2 bases of the junction unmatched. The CDR3 spans 13 residues. Germline V lookup: CDR1 SGHRS, CDR2 YFSETQ. The CDR3 region has the DNA TGCGCCAGCAGCTTGGGGGACAGGAGTGAAGCTTTCTTT. Amino acid sequence: CASSLGDRSEAFF.

This CDR3 is CASRGLAGIAKNIQYF. DNA of the CDR3: TGTGCCAGTAGGGGACTAGCGGGGATAGCCAAAAACATTCAGTACTTC. This rearrangement joins TRBV19 to TRBJ2-4; 13 nucleotides line up with TRBD2. The CDR3 runs to 16 residues. Germline V CDR1 and CDR2: LNHDA, SQIVND (reference sequence). V gave up 6 bases and J gave up 0 bases; unmatched junction bases: 2.

The chain has TRBV28 and TRBJ1-3, with 7 positions matching TRBD1. There are 14 residues in the CDR3. The V and J ends lost 3 bases and 4 bases, in that order; junction bases with no gene match: 3. CDR1 and CDR2 (germline): MDHEN, SYDVKM. CDR3 in amino acids: CASSFRGQGNTIYF. Written as DNA, the CDR3 is TGTGCCAGCAGTTTCAGGGGACAGGGAAACACCATATATTTT.

The V and J genes are TRBV7-8 and TRBJ1-2; 7 bases align to TRBD1. Germline trimming cut 4 bases from V and 6 bases from J; bases unmatched to any gene: 8. The CDR3 contains 14 residues. Germline CDR1 reads SGHVS; CDR2 reads FQNEAQ. The CDR3 protein is CASSYDRARDGYTF. The CDR3 DNA sequence: TGTGCCAGCAGCTACGACAGGGCGAGGGATGGCTACACCTTC.

V gene TRBV6-5 combines with J gene TRBJ1-2; 9 bases map to TRBD1. The V and J ends lost 6 bases and 7 bases, in that order; junction bases with no gene match: 9. The CDR3 consists of 14 residues. From germline, CDR1 is MNHEY and CDR2 SVGAGI. The CDR3 bases are TGTGCCAGCAGGGATACAGGGGGCTCAGTTGGCTACACCTTC. This encodes CASRDTGGSVGYTF.

The rearrangement joins TRBV5-6 to TRBJ2-3; TRBD1 aligns across 10 bases. The junction had 8 bases not matched to a gene; V was cut back by 0 bases and J by 1 base. The CDR3 covers 18 residues. Per germline, CDR1 SGHDT and CDR2 YYEEEE. The CDR3 spells CASSLVPLGTGGTDTQYF. DNA for the CDR3: TGTGCCAGCAGCTTGGTTCCACTGGGGACAGGGGGCACAGATACGCAGTATTTT.

The V call is TRBV28, the J call TRBJ2-7; TRBD2 is a possible D gene (5 bases). V was clipped by 2 bases and J by 6 bases, with 14 bases between them. Germline assignment: CDR1 MDHEN and CDR2 SYDVKM. The CDR3 runs to 14 residues. The DNA of the CDR3 is TGTGCCAGCAGTTTAACGTCGCTAGCTGCCGAGCAGTACTTC. Translating gives CASSLTSLAAEQYF. The full variable domain, with the rest looked up from reference TRBV28 and TRBJ2-7, is DVKVTQSSRYLVKRTGEKVFLECVQDMDHENMFWYRQDPGLGLRLIYFSYDVKMKEKGDIPEGYSVSREKKERFSLILESASTNQTSMYLCASSLTSLAAEQYFGPGTRLTVT.

The rearrangement uses TRBV5-1 and TRBJ2-1; 9 positions agree with TRBD2. The germline CDR1 and CDR2 sequences are SGHRS and YFSETQ. V was clipped by 0 bases and J by 5 bases; unmatched bases: 0. The CDR3 covers 14 residues. CDR3 loop: CASSLVAGDNEQFF. CDR3 bases: TGCGCCAGCAGCTTGGTAGCGGGGGACAATGAGCAGTTCTTC.

The rearrangement uses TRBV25-1 and TRBJ1-1, with TRBD1 matching over 10 bases. Germline-derived CDR1 and CDR2 are MGHDK and SYGVNS. Trimming at V came to 1 base and at J to 0 bases, leaving 8 bases not matched to a gene. This CDR3 spans 18 amino acids. The CDR3 nucleotides read TGTGCCAGCAGTGAATCCCTCGGACAGGGGGATATGAACACTGAAGCTTTCTTT. It is translated as CASSESLGQGDMNTEAFF.

The chain is built from TRBV2 and TRBJ2-3; 7 positions agree with TRBD2. Germline CDR1 reads SNHLY; CDR2 reads FYNNEI. V lost 3 bases, J lost 5 bases, and 8 bases stayed unmatched. The CDR3 has 15 residues. In DNA form, the CDR3 reads TGTGCCAGCAGTGATATTGGGGGAGGGATAGATACGCAGTATTTT. Translating it yields CASSDIGGGIDTQYF. The complete variable domain, with remaining parts taken from reference TRBV2 and TRBJ2-3, reads EPEVTQTPSHQVTQMGQEVILRCVPISNHLYFYWYRQILGQKVEFLVSFYNNEISEKSEIFDDQFSVERPDGSNFTLKIRSTKLEDSAMYFCASSDIGGGIDTQYFGPGTRLTVL.

This clone was detected once. The V gene is TRBV19, the J gene TRBJ1-6, with 8 bases that match TRBD1. Trimming at V came to 5 bases and at J to 3 bases, leaving 9 bases not matched to a gene. The CDR3 totals 17 residues. Germline lookup yields CDR1 LNHDA and CDR2 SQIVND (reference sequence). Here the CDR3 DNA reads TGTGCCAGTAGTGGGGGGACAGGAGGGGGCTATAATTCACCCCTCCACTTT. Amino acids: CASSGGTGGGYNSPLHF. The full variable domain, rest sourced from reference TRBV19 and TRBJ1-6, is DGGITQSPKYLFRKEGQNVTLSCEQNLNHDAMYWYRQDPGQGLRLIYYSQIVNDFQKGDIAEGYSVSREKKESFPLTVTSAQKNPTAFYLCASSGGTGGGYNSPLHFGNGTRLTVT.

This rearrangement joins TRBV20-1 to TRBJ2-1, with 9 bases fitting TRBD2. From germline, CDR1 is DFQATT and CDR2 SNEGSKA (reference sequence). The length of the CDR3 is 15 residues. V shed 3 bases and J 12 bases; nucleotides not matched to a gene: 15. The CDR3 nucleotides are TGCAGTGCTAGTATCTCGCGGGAGGGCGGTTCAGTGCAGTTCTTC. It encodes CSASISREGGSVQFF.

CDR3 in amino acids: CASSGSGQGNYGYTF. CDR3 nucleotides: TGCGCCAGCAGTGGATCGGGACAGGGGAACTATGGCTACACCTTC. The chain uses TRBV10-1 and TRBJ1-2, with 10 positions matching TRBD1. V was pared by 4 bases and J by 2 bases, with 4 bases of the junction left unmatched. Looked up from germline, CDR1 is WNHNN and CDR2 is SYGVQD (reference sequence). The CDR3 totals 15 residues.

The J gene is TRBJ2-6, the V gene TRBV5-1, with 9 bases matching TRBD1. The J segment lost 4 bases and the V segment lost 2 bases, leaving 7 bases of the junction unmatched. The CDR3 loop spans 17 amino acids. Germline V gene lookup returns CDR1 SGHRS and CDR2 YFSETQ. The CDR3 loop is CASSFGTGLAGANVLTF. For the CDR3, the DNA is TGCGCCAGCAGCTTTGGGACAGGGCTGGCCGGGGCCAACGTCCTGACTTTC.

The chain joins TRBV9 to TRBJ1-2, with TRBD1 identical over 8 bases. This CDR3 has 15 amino acids. Germline CDR1 SGDLS, CDR2 YYNGEE. Trimming cost V 1 base and J 6 bases; bases outside gene matches: 8. The CDR3 protein is CASSVTGQGLHGYTF. The CDR3, as DNA: TGTGCCAGCAGCGTAACCGGACAGGGTCTCCATGGCTACACCTTC.

As regards this clone: The sample holds other DNA sequences that translate to the same CDR3. The V gene is TRBV5-1, the J gene TRBJ2-3; 14 bases line up with TRBD2. Germline CDR1 SGHRS, CDR2 YFSETQ. The CDR3 is 16 residues long. V gave up 4 bases and J gave up 3 bases; unmatched junction bases: 4. In DNA, the CDR3 is TGCGCCAGCAGCACGGGGACTAGCGGGGGAACAGATACGCAGTATTTT. As protein: CASSTGTSGGTDTQYF.

The rearrangement links TRBV24-1 to TRBJ2-1; the D gene is possibly TRBD1 (6 bases). CDR3 length equals 13 residues. The germline V gene has CDR1 KGHDR and CDR2 SFDVKD. Between the trimmed V and J ends, which lost 0 bases and 9 bases, there was a span of 8 bases. In DNA, the CDR3 is TGTGCCACCAGTGATTTGAGGGGGAGTGAGCAGTTCTTC. Translated: CATSDLRGSEQFF.

The genes are TRBV19 and TRBJ2-1, with 10 bases identical to TRBD2. Germline V gene data show CDR1 as LNHDA and CDR2 as SQIVND (reference sequence). The V segment lost 4 bases and the J segment 8 bases; nucleotides outside the gene matches: 14. This CDR3 is 17 amino acids long. CDR3 DNA sequence: TGTGCCAGTAGTACAAAGATAGGCCTAGCGGGAGTTTATGAGCAGTTCTTC. Protein: CASSTKIGLAGVYEQFF.